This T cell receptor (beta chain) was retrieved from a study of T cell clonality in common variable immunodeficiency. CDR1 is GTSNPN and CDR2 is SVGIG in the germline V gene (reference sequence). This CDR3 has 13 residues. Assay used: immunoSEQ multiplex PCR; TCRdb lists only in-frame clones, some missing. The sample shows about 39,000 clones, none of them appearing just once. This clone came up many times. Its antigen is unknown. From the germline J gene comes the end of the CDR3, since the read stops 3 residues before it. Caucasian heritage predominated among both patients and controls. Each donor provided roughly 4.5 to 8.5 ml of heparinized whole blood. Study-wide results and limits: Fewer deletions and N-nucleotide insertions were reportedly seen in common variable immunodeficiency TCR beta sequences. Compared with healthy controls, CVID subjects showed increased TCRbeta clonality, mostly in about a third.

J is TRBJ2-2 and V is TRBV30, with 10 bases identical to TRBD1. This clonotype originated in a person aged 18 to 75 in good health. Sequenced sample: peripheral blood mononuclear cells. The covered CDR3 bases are TGTGCCTGTGAGACAGGGGGCAATGAAAAG. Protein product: CACETGGNEK. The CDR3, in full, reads CACETGGNEKLFF.